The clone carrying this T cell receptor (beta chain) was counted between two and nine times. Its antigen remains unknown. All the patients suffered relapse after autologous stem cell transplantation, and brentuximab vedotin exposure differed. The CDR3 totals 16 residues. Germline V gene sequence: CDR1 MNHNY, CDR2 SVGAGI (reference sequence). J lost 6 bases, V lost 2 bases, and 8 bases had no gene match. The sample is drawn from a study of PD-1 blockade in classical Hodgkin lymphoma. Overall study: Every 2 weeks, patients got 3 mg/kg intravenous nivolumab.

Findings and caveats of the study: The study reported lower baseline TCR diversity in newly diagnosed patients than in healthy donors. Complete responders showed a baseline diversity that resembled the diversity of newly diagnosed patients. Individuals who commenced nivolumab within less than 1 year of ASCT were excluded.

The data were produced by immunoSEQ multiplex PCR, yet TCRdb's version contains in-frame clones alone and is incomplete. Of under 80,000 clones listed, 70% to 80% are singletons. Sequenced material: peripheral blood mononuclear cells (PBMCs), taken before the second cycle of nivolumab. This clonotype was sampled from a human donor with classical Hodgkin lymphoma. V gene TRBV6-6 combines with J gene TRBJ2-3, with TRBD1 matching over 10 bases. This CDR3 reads CASSYVPGQGRDTQYF. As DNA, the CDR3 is TGTGCCAGCAGTTACGTACCGGGACAGGGGAGGGATACGCAGTATTTT.